This T cell receptor beta chain was profiled in a study of vaccination effects on CD4 cells after COVID-19. Study information: It was a median of 72 days after the second dose that post-vaccine samples were obtained.

Sequencing was performed with immunoSEQ multiplex PCR; in TCRdb, only in-frame clones are kept and a portion is missing. The sample has 75,000 to 100,000 clones; roughly 80% are singletons. ViraFEST used viral peptide pools to expand antigen-specific CD4+ T cells before sequencing. Culture lasted around eleven days before CD4+ T cell isolation. Two doses of BNT162b2 or mRNA-1273 vaccine were administered to participants. None of these healthy vaccinees had been infected with SARS-CoV-2 before vaccination. Per the germline V gene, CDR1 is SNHLY and CDR2 is FYNNEI. The CDR3 extends over 16 amino acids. V lost 5 bases, J lost 5 bases, and 9 bases stayed unmatched. Points from the study as a whole: Clones arising from infection and from vaccination showed marked clonal contraction late after vaccination.

Concerning this clone: Its antigen remains unknown.

This receptor was obtained from a human donor who received a COVID-19 vaccine. The J gene is TRBJ1-5, the V gene TRBV2; TRBD1 matches at 10 bases. The sequences come from CD4+ T cells from PBMCs cultured with HCoV-OC43 spike peptides, collected after COVID-19 vaccination. Subset here: HCoV-OC43 spike overlapping peptide pool stimulation. CDR3 in DNA: TGTGCCAGCAGTTCGACAGGGGGCGTGGGTGATCAGCCCCAGCATTTT. Its protein product is CASSSTGGVGDQPQHF.